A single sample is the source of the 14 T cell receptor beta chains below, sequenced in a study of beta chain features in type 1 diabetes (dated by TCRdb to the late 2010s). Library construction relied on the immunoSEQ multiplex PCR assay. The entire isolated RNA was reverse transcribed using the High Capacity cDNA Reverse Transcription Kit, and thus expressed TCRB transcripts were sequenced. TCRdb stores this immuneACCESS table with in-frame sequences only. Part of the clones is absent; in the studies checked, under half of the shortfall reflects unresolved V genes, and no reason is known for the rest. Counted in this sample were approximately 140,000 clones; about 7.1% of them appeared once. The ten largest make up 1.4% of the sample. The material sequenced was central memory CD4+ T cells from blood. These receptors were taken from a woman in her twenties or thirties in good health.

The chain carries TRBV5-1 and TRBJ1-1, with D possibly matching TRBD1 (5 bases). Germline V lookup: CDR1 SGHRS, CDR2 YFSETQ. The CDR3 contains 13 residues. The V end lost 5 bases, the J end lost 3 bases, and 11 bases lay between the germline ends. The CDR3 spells CASRPQGYTEAFF. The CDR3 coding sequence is TGCGCCAGCAGGCCTCAGGGATACACTGAAGCTTTCTTT.

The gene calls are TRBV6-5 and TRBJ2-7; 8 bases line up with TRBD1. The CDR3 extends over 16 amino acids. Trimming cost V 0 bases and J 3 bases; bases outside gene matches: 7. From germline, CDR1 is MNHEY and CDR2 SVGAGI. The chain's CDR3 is CASSYSRGRTFYEQYF. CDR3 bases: TGTGCCAGCAGTTACTCCAGGGGGCGGACGTTCTACGAGCAGTACTTC.

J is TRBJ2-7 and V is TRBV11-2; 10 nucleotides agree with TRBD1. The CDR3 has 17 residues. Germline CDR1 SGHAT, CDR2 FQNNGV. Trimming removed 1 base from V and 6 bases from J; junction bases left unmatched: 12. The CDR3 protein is CASSLGSLGQGSGEQYF. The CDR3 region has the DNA TGTGCCAGCAGCTTAGGGTCTCTGGGACAGGGGTCTGGCGAGCAGTACTTC.

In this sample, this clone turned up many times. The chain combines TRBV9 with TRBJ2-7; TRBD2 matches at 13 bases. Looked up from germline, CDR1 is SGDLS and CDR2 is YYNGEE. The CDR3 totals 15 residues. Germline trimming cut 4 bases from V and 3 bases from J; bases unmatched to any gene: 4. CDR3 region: CASSQGTSGNYEQYF. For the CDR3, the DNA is TGTGCCAGCAGCCAGGGGACTAGCGGGAACTACGAGCAGTACTTC.

CDR3 nucleotide sequence: TGTGCCAGTAGGATACTAGCGGGAGCCGCCTACGAGCAGTACTTC. Amino acid sequence: CASRILAGAAYEQYF. The chain employs TRBV19 and TRBJ2-7; 11 nucleotides line up with TRBD2. This CDR3 is 15 amino acids long. The junction had 6 bases not matched to a gene; V was cut back by 6 bases and J by 2 bases. The germline CDR1 and CDR2 sequences are LNHDA and SQIVND (reference sequence). The complete variable domain, with remaining parts taken from reference TRBV19 and TRBJ2-7, reads DGGITQSPKYLFRKEGQNVTLSCEQNLNHDAMYWYRQDPGQGLRLIYYSQIVNDFQKGDIAEGYSVSREKKESFPLTVTSAQKNPTAFYLCASRILAGAAYEQYFGPGTRLTVT.

CDR3 bases: TGTGCCAGCAGCCTGGACAGGGGCTACGAGCAGTACTTC. Its translation: CASSLDRGYEQYF. The V gene is TRBV11-2, the J gene TRBJ2-7, with 9 bases identical to TRBD1. J gave up 3 bases and V 5 bases, and 2 bases lay outside the gene matches. Per the germline V gene, CDR1 is SGHAT and CDR2 is FQNNGV. The CDR3 has 13 residues.

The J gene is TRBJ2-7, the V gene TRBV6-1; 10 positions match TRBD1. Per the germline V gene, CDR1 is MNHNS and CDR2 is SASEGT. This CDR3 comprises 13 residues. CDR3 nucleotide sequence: TGTGGTAGCGACAGGGGGCAACTACGCGAGCAGTACTTC. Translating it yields CGSDRGQLREQYF.

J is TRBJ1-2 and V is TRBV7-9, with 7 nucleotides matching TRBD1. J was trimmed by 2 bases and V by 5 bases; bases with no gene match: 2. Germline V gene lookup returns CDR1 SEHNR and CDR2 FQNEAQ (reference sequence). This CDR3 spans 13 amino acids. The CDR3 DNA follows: TGTGCCAGCAGCGGGACAGTCAACTATGGCTACACCTTC. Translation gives CASSGTVNYGYTF.

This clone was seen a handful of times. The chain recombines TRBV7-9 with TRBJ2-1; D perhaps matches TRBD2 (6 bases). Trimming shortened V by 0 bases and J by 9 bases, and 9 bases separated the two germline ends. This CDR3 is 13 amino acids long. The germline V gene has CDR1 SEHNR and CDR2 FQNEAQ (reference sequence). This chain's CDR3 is CASSLALGGEQFF. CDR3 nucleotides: TGTGCCAGCAGCTTAGCGCTGGGGGGTGAGCAGTTCTTC.

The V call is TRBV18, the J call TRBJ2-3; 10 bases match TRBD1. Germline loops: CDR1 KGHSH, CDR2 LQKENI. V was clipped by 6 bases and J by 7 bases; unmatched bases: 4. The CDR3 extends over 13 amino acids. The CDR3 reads CASSLTGGNTQYF. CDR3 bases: TGTGCCAGCTCCTTGACAGGGGGCAATACGCAGTATTTT.

The DNA of the CDR3 is TGTGCCAGCGCCCCATTCGGGAGGATTAATGAGCAGTTCTTC. This sequence encodes CASAPFGRINEQFF. The rearrangement links TRBV7-2 to TRBJ2-1; TRBD2 agrees at 7 bases. J gave up 7 bases and V 8 bases, and 11 bases lay outside the gene matches. Germline CDR1 SGHTA, CDR2 FQGNSA. The CDR3 is 14 amino acids.

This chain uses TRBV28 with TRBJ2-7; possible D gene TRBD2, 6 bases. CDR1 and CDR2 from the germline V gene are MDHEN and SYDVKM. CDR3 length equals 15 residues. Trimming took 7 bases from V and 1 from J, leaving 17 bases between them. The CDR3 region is CASTYFAGSSYEQYF. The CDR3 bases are TGTGCCAGCACCTATTTTGCGGGGAGTTCCTACGAGCAGTACTTC.

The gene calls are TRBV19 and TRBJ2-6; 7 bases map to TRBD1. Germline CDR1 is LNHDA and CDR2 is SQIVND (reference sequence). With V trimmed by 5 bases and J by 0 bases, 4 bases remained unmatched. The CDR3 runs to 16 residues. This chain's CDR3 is CASSGDRASGANVLTF. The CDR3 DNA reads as TGTGCCAGTAGTGGGGACAGAGCCTCTGGGGCCAACGTCCTGACTTTC.

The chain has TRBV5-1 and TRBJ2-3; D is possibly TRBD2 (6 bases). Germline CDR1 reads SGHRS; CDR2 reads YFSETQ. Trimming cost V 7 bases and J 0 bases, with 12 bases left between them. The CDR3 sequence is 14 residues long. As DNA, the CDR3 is TGCGCCAGCCGCTGGGACTTTAGCACAGATACGCAGTATTTT. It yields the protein CASRWDFSTDTQYF.